Below, 21 T cell receptor beta chains from the same sample are listed, as sequenced in a study of technical replicates of blood from a handful of donors. Data came from immunoSEQ multiplex PCR; TCRdb stores just in-frame clones and leaves some out. The sample lists tens of thousands of clones, approximately 93% seen once, with 0.35% to 0.45% in the top ten. Material for sequencing was T cells isolated from PBMCs. The origin of the receptors is a human donor in good health.

This clone was seen just once. The CDR3 DNA reads TGTGCCAGCAGTTACGCGGGAGGAACCTACAATGAGCAGTTCTTC. Translation gives CASSYAGGTYNEQFF. The rearrangement uses TRBV27 and TRBJ2-1; 8 nucleotides match TRBD2. V trimming: 4 bases; J trimming: 2 bases; junction bases outside the gene matches: 4. The germline CDR1 and CDR2 sequences are MNHEY and SMNVEV (reference sequence). The CDR3 loop spans 15 amino acids.

This chain uses TRBV7-2 with TRBJ2-1; 9 bases map to TRBD2. Germline trimming cut 3 bases from V and 10 bases from J; bases unmatched to any gene: 7. Germline V gene lookup returns CDR1 SGHTA and CDR2 FQGNSA. The CDR3 extends over 14 amino acids. Here the CDR3 DNA reads TGTGCCAGCAGCTTTGGGGGACTAGCAACCGAGCAGTTCTTC. This sequence encodes CASSFGGLATEQFF.

V gene TRBV27 combines with J gene TRBJ2-7, with 7 bases matching TRBD2. CDR3 length: 16 amino acids. Looked up from germline, CDR1 is MNHEY and CDR2 is SMNVEV (reference sequence). The V segment lost 1 base and the J segment 2 bases; nucleotides outside the gene matches: 8. The CDR3 nucleotides are TGTGCCAGCAGTTTATTGGGGGGGAATCCAACCTACGAGCAGTACTTC. It encodes CASSLLGGNPTYEQYF.

The rearrangement uses TRBV14 and TRBJ2-1; 9 nucleotides align to TRBD2. The CDR3 runs to 17 residues. Germline CDR1 reads SGHDN; CDR2 reads FVKESK. V dropped 4 bases and J dropped 2; count of bases not matched to a gene: 9. The CDR3 DNA follows: TGTGCCAGCAGCCCCCACTTAGCGGGAGAACCCTACAATGAGCAGTTCTTC. This sequence encodes CASSPHLAGEPYNEQFF. The entire variable domain, with the rest obtained from reference TRBV14 and TRBJ2-1, is as follows: EAGVTQFPSHSVIEKGQTVTLRCDPISGHDNLYWYRRVMGKEIKFLLHFVKESKQDESGMPNNRFLAERTGGTYSTLKVQPAELEDSGVYFCASSPHLAGEPYNEQFFGPGTRLTVL.

V is TRBV4-2 and J is TRBJ1-5, with D hard to call. The CDR3 sequence is 13 residues long. Germline V gene sequence: CDR1 LGHNA, CDR2 YNFKEQ. Trimming shortened V by 1 base and J by 7 bases, and 8 bases separated the two germline ends. The CDR3 spells CASSQGEAQPQHF. The DNA for the CDR3 is TGTGCCAGCAGCCAAGGGGAGGCACAGCCCCAGCATTTT.

The chain has TRBV9 and TRBJ2-2, with 8 positions matching TRBD2. The V segment lost 1 base and the J segment 3 bases; nucleotides outside the gene matches: 8. CDR1 and CDR2 (germline): SGDLS, YYNGEE. The CDR3 extends over 17 amino acids. DNA of the CDR3: TGTGCCAGCAGCGTATTCGGGAGGGCCGTAGACACCGGGGAGCTGTTTTTT. This translates into CASSVFGRAVDTGELFF.

The chain recombines TRBV4-1 with TRBJ2-7, with unresolved D. V was shortened by 0 bases and J by 6 bases, with 9 bases between the two germline ends. The length of the CDR3 is 13 residues. The germline gives CDR1 MGHRA, CDR2 YSYEKL. DNA for the CDR3: TGCGCCAGCAGCCAAGAGGTAGTAGCCGAGCAGTACTTC. This encodes CASSQEVVAEQYF.

This chain joins TRBV14 and TRBJ1-2; TRBD1 is a possible D gene (5 bases). Germline values: CDR1 SGHDN, CDR2 FVKESK. CDR3 length equals 15 residues. Trimming pared 2 bases from V and 3 bases from J, leaving 13 bases between. The chain's CDR3 is CASSQRRGADYGYTF. The CDR3 DNA sequence: TGTGCCAGCAGCCAACGAAGGGGCGCGGACTATGGCTACACCTTC.

This chain links TRBV9 with TRBJ2-2, with a possible D match to TRBD1 (6 bases). Trimming pared 0 bases from V and 5 bases from J, leaving 14 bases between. Germline V lookup: CDR1 SGDLS, CDR2 YYNGEE. The CDR3 spans 16 residues. The CDR3 protein is CASSVEGQGITGELFF. The CDR3 DNA is TGTGCCAGCAGCGTAGAGGGGCAGGGGATAACCGGGGAGCTGTTTTTT.

Concerning this clone: This sample includes further DNA sequences coding for the same CDR3. The chain joins TRBV9 to TRBJ2-1; D is unclear. The CDR3 runs 15 residues. V lost 0 bases, J lost 0 bases, and 7 bases lay in between. Germline V gene data show CDR1 as SGDLS and CDR2 as YYNGEE. CDR3 region: CASSVGPSSYNEQFF. In DNA form, the CDR3 reads TGTGCCAGCAGCGTAGGCCCCAGCTCCTACAATGAGCAGTTCTTC.

This clone was recorded only once. V is TRBV4-1 and J is TRBJ2-1, with 7 bases that match TRBD2. CDR1 and CDR2 (germline): MGHRA, YSYEKL. The J segment lost 5 bases and the V segment lost 3 bases, leaving 7 bases of the junction unmatched. The CDR3 consists of 15 residues. The CDR3 DNA reads as TGCGCCAGCAGCCAGGGAGCGGGATTCGACAATGAGCAGTTCTTC. As protein: CASSQGAGFDNEQFF.

The CDR3 DNA reads as TGTGCCAGCAGTTTACGACCTCCCAGGACAGGGAACACTGAAGCTTTCTTT. It yields the protein CASSLRPPRTGNTEAFF. This chain links TRBV27 with TRBJ1-1; 7 bases match TRBD1. With 2 bases clipped from V and 1 base from J, the junction kept 10 bases outside the gene matches. CDR1 and CDR2 from the germline V gene are MNHEY and SMNVEV (reference sequence). The CDR3 is 17 residues long.

The chain combines TRBV11-3 with TRBJ2-3; possible D gene TRBD1, 6 bases. V was trimmed by 2 bases and J by 1 base, leaving 16 bases between them. The CDR3 has 17 residues. Germline CDR1 SGHNT, CDR2 YENEEA. The CDR3 sequence is CASSLTITGSGTDTQYF. CDR3 nucleotide sequence: TGTGCCAGCAGCTTAACCATTACAGGGTCTGGCACAGATACGCAGTATTTT.

The genes are TRBV30 and TRBJ2-7; 7 positions agree with TRBD2. The CDR3 loop spans 15 amino acids. Germline V gives CDR1 GTSNPN, CDR2 SVGIG (reference sequence). After removal of 0 bases from V and 2 bases from J, the junction contained 7 bases not matched to a gene. CDR3 DNA sequence: TGTGCCTGGAGTGTACTATGGGGGAGGGCCTACGAGCAGTACTTC. This encodes CAWSVLWGRAYEQYF. Full variable domain (remainder filled in from reference TRBV30 and TRBJ2-7): SQTIHQWPATLVQPVGSPLSLECTVEGTSNPNLYWYRQAAGRGLQLLFYSVGIGQISSEVPQNLSASRPQDRQFILSSKKLLLSDSGFYLCAWSVLWGRAYEQYFGPGTRLTVT.

This clone was detected only once. The chain couples TRBV10-3 to TRBJ2-3; 8 bases fit TRBD1. CDR3 size: 16 residues. The germline V gene has CDR1 ENHRY and CDR2 SYGVKD. V lost 8 bases to trimming and J lost 2 bases; unmatched junction nucleotides: 12. This CDR3 reads CAISMVDRDVTDTQYF. CDR3 DNA sequence: TGTGCCATCTCCATGGTGGACAGGGATGTCACAGATACGCAGTATTTT.

The chain has TRBV19 and TRBJ1-2; D possibly corresponds to TRBD1 (5 bases). The V end was cut by 5 bases, the J end by 6 bases, with 16 bases between. The germline CDR1 and CDR2 sequences are LNHDA and SQIVND (reference sequence). The CDR3 loop spans 14 amino acids. CDR3 region: CASSWQAEGDGYTF. DNA of the CDR3: TGTGCCAGTAGTTGGCAGGCAGAAGGGGATGGCTACACCTTC.

The rearrangement links TRBV27 to TRBJ2-1; TRBD2 agrees at 7 bases. CDR1 and CDR2 (germline): MNHEY, SMNVEV (reference sequence). The CDR3 extends over 17 amino acids. V trimming: 1 base; J trimming: 0 bases; junction bases outside the gene matches: 6. This CDR3 reads CASSLFFGGSSYNEQFF. Written as DNA, the CDR3 is TGTGCCAGCAGTTTATTTTTTGGCGGGAGCTCCTACAATGAGCAGTTCTTC.

The J gene is TRBJ2-4, the V gene TRBV4-2, with TRBD1 identical over 9 bases. The trim removed 2 bases at V and 3 bases at J, leaving 8 bases unmatched. CDR1 is LGHNA and CDR2 is YNFKEQ in the germline V gene. The CDR3 is made up of 17 amino acids. CDR3 amino acids: CASSQQVDRGFKNIQYF. DNA for the CDR3: TGTGCCAGCAGCCAACAGGTGGACAGGGGTTTCAAAAACATTCAGTACTTC.

The CDR3 loop reads CASSQGNFPRGDGYTF. CDR3 DNA: TGCGCCAGCAGCCAAGGAAATTTTCCCAGGGGCGATGGCTACACCTTC. The chain joins TRBV4-1 to TRBJ1-2; a weak D match, TRBD1 (6 bases). Germline CDR1 MGHRA, CDR2 YSYEKL. Trimming took off 1 base at V and 6 bases at J, with 18 bases between the two ends. The CDR3 has 16 amino acids.

V gene TRBV11-3 combines with J gene TRBJ1-1, with 9 bases identical to TRBD1. Germline lookup yields CDR1 SGHNT and CDR2 YENEEA. With V trimmed by 7 bases and J by 5 bases, 5 bases remained unmatched. This CDR3 contains 13 residues. The DNA for the CDR3 is TGTGCCAGCATCCTACAGGGGGCAACTGAAGCTTTCTTT. It is translated as CASILQGATEAFF.

J is TRBJ2-1 and V is TRBV6-1, with unresolved D. Germline V gene data show CDR1 as MNHNS and CDR2 as SASEGT. This CDR3 region has 13 residues. Trimming took 11 bases from V and 8 from J, leaving 19 bases between them. The CDR3 DNA reads TGTGCCTGCATTCCCTGGTCTGGAGATGAGCAGTTCTTC. It yields the protein CACIPWSGDEQFF.